This TCR beta chain is drawn from a study of cytomegalovirus exposure and HLA in healthy donors. Turning to the study itself: Genotyping of some 390 donors showed that over 65% belonged to the Caucasian-associated ancestry cluster.

Use of 60 Vbeta and 13 Jbeta primers characterized the PCR. Clones were sequenced by immunoSEQ multiplex PCR, and TCRdb holds only the in-frame ones, with some missing. The sample carries fewer than 250,000 clones, about 88% recorded once. Study-wide results and caveats: The dataset shows that most TCR sequences were rare, while some public TCRs occurred in many donors. In vitro work confirmed that a few CMV-associated chains recognize CMV antigens.

Concerning this clone: Its antigen is undetermined.

Germline loops: CDR1 MDHEN, CDR2 SYDVKM. CDR3 size: 14 residues. Trimming took 6 bases from V and 15 from J; bases not matched to a gene: 10. The sequence was collected from a young woman in good health and CMV-seronegative. J is TRBJ2-1 and V is TRBV28, with TRBD2 matching 14 bases. The sequencing input was PBMCs. CDR3 sequence: CASRAGTSGGRGFF. CDR3 nucleotides: TGTGCCAGCAGAGCCGGGACTAGCGGGGGTCGGGGGTTCTTC.